The 7 T cell receptor beta chains below come from one sample, sequenced in a study of cytomegalovirus exposure and HLA in healthy donors (dated by TCRdb to 2017 to 2019). The library was obtained by the immunoSEQ multiplex PCR assay. For the multiplex PCR, a mixture combining 60 forward primers for TCR Vbeta segments and 13 reverse primers for TCR Jbeta segments was used. TCRdb holds this immuneACCESS table with in-frame rearrangements only. Some clones are missing; in checked studies, unresolved V genes explain under half, and the rest has no known cause. Counted in this sample were roughly 100,000 clones; 65% to 80% of them appeared once. The top ten hold 6.1% of the sample. The sequenced sample consisted of PBMCs. The source is a woman aged 45-65 years in good health and CMV-seropositive.

The chain joins TRBV19 to TRBJ2-5, with D uncertain. The CDR3 is 12 amino acids. V dropped 10 bases and J dropped 5 bases, with 14 bases sitting between them. Looked up from germline, CDR1 is LNHDA and CDR2 is SQIVND (reference sequence). The CDR3 region is CATSVGEETQYF. Written as DNA, the CDR3 is TGTGCCACAAGCGTGGGTGAGGAGACCCAGTACTTC.

The chain uses TRBV10-3 and TRBJ2-3; D might be TRBD1 (5 bases). Trimming pared 6 bases from V and 4 bases from J, leaving 11 bases between. The CDR3 totals 13 residues. Looked up from germline, CDR1 is ENHRY and CDR2 is SYGVKD. The CDR3 loop reads CAIRSGIADTQYF. The CDR3 coding sequence is TGTGCCATCAGGTCAGGGATTGCAGATACGCAGTATTTT.

On this clone itself: An end of the junction differs from the germline gene, which may be a read error. This chain links TRBV7-9 with TRBJ1-2; 8 positions agree with TRBD1. Germline CDR1 SEHNR, CDR2 FQNEAQ (reference sequence). The CDR3 runs to 14 residues. This CDR3 reads CSSSFGQGYYGYTF. In nucleotides, the CDR3 is TGTTCCAGCAGCTTCGGACAGGGCTACTATGGCTACACCTTC. The whole variable domain, filled in from reference TRBV7-9 and TRBJ1-2, reads DTGVSQNPRHKITKRGQNVTFRCDPISEHNRLYWYRQTLGQGPEFLTYFQNEAQLEKSRLLSDRFSAERPKGSFSTLEIQRTEQGDSAMYLCSSSFGQGYYGYTFGSGTRLTVV.

V and J are TRBV5-4 and TRBJ1-1; a possible D gene is TRBD1 (6 bases). This CDR3 has 16 amino acids. Trimming shortened V by 0 bases and J by 0 bases, and 12 bases separated the two germline ends. Germline V gene data show CDR1 as SGHNT and CDR2 as YYREEE (reference sequence). In DNA, the CDR3 is TGTGCCAGCAGCTTGGGGGCAGGGGCCATGAACACTGAAGCTTTCTTT. Residues: CASSLGAGAMNTEAFF.

The chain has TRBV5-1 and TRBJ1-1, with 8 bases lining up with TRBD1. Germline V gene data show CDR1 as SGHRS and CDR2 as YFSETQ. This CDR3 contains 14 residues. With V trimmed by 4 bases and J by 7 bases, 9 bases remained unmatched. The CDR3 DNA sequence: TGCGCCAGCAGCCAAGCTCAGGGGGCTGATGAAGCTTTCTTT. This codes for CASSQAQGADEAFF.

CDR3 protein: CASSFPGGYGYTF. In nucleotides, the CDR3 is TGCGCCAGCAGCTTCCCAGGGGGCTATGGCTACACCTTC. V and J are TRBV5-1 and TRBJ1-2, with 7 bases matching TRBD1. Germline V gives CDR1 SGHRS, CDR2 YFSETQ. The CDR3 sequence is 13 residues long. The V segment lost 2 bases and the J segment 4 bases; nucleotides outside the gene matches: 2.

This sequence joins TRBV6-6 and TRBJ1-2; maybe TRBD1 (6 bases). CDR1 and CDR2 from the germline V gene are MNHNY and SVGAGI (reference sequence). This CDR3 is built from 15 residues. The germline V and J ends were trimmed by 0 bases and 3 bases, with 11 bases remaining between them. Written as DNA, the CDR3 is TGTGCCAGCAGTTACTCGGGGGGGGCCGACTATGGCTACACCTTC. The encoded protein is CASSYSGGADYGYTF.